This TCR beta chain stems from a study of blood T cells in healthy people across ages. General study results and limits: It was not known whether donors were CMV positive (a possible confounder of expanded clonotype changes). Researchers said unsorted PBMCs prevented a conclusive naive versus antigen-experienced comparison.

About this clonotype: What it recognizes is unknown.

A J-beta primer mix and a sample-barcoded 5' primer were used in a second PCR of roughly 6 to 12 cycles. TCRdb re-called the 5' RACE reads through MiXCR, storing one row per CDR3 protein. The sample carries around 940,000 distinct CDR3 sequences, roughly 50% recorded once. V was shortened by 3 bases and J by 7 bases, with 6 bases between the two germline ends. Germline V gene lookup returns CDR1 SGHVS and CDR2 FQNEAQ. The CDR3 runs to 12 residues. The sequencing input was blood. The clonotype was recovered from a woman aged 60-75 years in good health. V usage is TRBV7-8 and J usage is TRBJ2-2; D not resolved. The DNA for the CDR3 is TGTGCCAGCAGCTTTAGTATCGGGGAGCTGTTTTTT. This sequence encodes CASSFSIGELFF.